This T cell receptor (beta chain) came from a study of blood T cell repertoires in COVID-19. This clone has just a few counts. In the study's own analysis: By means of reference gene primer amplification, nucleated cell counts were estimated. Sequencing used immunoSEQ multiplex PCR; TCRdb keeps in-frame clones, though not all of them. The DNA gave D and trimming, while V, J and clone size come from that table. The sample holds more than 250,000 clones, over 80% seen once. CDR1 is WSHSY and CDR2 is SAAADI in the germline V gene. The CDR3 loop spans 14 amino acids. V trimming: 5 bases; J trimming: 6 bases; junction bases outside the gene matches: 6.

The source material was peripheral blood. This rearrangement joins TRBV10-2 to TRBJ1-5, with 8 bases fitting TRBD1. The clonotype comes from a man between 60 and 70 years old who had recovered from COVID-19. This chain's CDR3 is CASSPSGGFQPQHF. CDR3 bases: TGCGCCAGCAGTCCTTCAGGGGGCTTTCAGCCCCAGCATTTT.